Below, one T cell receptor (beta chain) is given with its context. This sample is part of a study of shared clonotypes between healthy human individuals. The study enrolled healthy HIV-negative adults without recent acute infections or vaccinations as donors. Per the original methods: ImmunoSEQ output lacked quality scores and full-length reads, limiting matched filtering. Generated by immunoSEQ multiplex PCR, the TCRdb table keeps only in-frame clones and is missing some. That table supplies the V and J calls and clone size; D and trimming were determined from the DNA. The data show under 2.5 million clones, 80% to 95% seen once. Sequenced: naive CD4+ T cells from PBMCs. Stated subset: CD45RA+ positively selected. The clonotype was recovered from a man aged 18 to 30 in good health. Some clones in this sample may be carry-over from other donors' samples.

The CDR3 here is CASSELLGLNTEAFF. For the CDR3, the DNA is TGTGCCAGCAGTGAATTGTTGGGGTTGAACACTGAAGCTTTCTTT. This rearrangement joins TRBV25-1 to TRBJ1-1, with D uncertain. The V gene's germline CDR1 is MGHDK and CDR2 SYGVNS. The CDR3 contains 15 residues. V lost 1 base, J lost 0 bases, and 9 bases lay in between.